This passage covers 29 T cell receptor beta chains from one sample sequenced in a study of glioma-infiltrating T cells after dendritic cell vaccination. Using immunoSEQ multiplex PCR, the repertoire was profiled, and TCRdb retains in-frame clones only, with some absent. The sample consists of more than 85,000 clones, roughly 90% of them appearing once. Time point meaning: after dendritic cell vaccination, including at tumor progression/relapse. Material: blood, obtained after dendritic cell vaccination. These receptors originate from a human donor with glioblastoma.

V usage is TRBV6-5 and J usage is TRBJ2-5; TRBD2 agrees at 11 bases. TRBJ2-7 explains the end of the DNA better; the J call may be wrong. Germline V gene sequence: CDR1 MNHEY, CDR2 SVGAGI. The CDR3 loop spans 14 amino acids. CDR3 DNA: TGTGCCAGCAGTCCACGGACTAGCGGGTACGAGCAGTACTTC. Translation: CASSPRTSGYEQYF.

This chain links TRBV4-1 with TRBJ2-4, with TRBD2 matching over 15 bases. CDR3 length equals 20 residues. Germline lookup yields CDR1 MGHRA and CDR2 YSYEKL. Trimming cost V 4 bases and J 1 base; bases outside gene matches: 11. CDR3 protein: CASSLWTSGRVGGAKNIQYF. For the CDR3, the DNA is TGCGCCAGCAGCCTTTGGACTAGCGGGAGGGTAGGGGGGGCCAAAAACATTCAGTACTTC.

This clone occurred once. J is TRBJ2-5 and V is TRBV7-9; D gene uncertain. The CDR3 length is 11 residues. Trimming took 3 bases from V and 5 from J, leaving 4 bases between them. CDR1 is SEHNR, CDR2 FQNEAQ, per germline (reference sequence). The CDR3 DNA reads TGTGCCAGCAGCTTTCTGGAGACCCAGTACTTC. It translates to CASSFLETQYF.

CDR3 sequence: CASSLQGVRGETQYF. CDR3 nucleotides: TGTGCCAGCAGCTTACAGGGGGTTAGGGGAGAGACCCAGTACTTC. The chain has TRBV7-3 and TRBJ2-5, with 7 bases fitting TRBD1. CDR3 length: 15 residues. V lost 2 bases, J lost 4 bases, and 7 bases stayed unmatched. The germline CDR1 and CDR2 sequences are SGHTA and FQGTGA.

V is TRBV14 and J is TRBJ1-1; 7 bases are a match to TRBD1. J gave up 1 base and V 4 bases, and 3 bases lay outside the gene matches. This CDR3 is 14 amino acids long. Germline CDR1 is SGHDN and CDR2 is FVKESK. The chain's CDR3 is CASSPGTANTEAFF. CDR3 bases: TGTGCCAGCAGCCCTGGGACAGCGAACACTGAAGCTTTCTTT.

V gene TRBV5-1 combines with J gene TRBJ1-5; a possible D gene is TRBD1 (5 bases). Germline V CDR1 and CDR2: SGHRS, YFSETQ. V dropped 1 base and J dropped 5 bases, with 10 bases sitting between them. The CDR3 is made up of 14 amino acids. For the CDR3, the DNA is TGCGCCAGCAGCTTGACCGGGGGGGATCAGCCCCAGCATTTT. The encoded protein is CASSLTGGDQPQHF.

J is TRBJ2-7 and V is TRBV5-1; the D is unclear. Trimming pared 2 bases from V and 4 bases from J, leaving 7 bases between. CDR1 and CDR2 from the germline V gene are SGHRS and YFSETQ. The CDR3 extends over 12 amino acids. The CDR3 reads CASSLNSYEQYF. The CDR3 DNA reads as TGCGCCAGCAGCTTAAACAGTTACGAGCAGTACTTC.

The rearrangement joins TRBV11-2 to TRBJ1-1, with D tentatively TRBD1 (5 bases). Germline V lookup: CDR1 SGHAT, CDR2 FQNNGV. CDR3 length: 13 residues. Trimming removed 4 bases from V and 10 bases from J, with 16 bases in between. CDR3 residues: CASSSGFVAPAFF. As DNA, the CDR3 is TGTGCCAGCAGCTCAGGGTTTGTGGCACCAGCTTTCTTT.

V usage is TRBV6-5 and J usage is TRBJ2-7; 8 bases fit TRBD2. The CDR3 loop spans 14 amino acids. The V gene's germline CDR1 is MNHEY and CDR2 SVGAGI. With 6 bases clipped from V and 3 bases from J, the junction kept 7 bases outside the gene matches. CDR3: CASRSGLGLYEQYF. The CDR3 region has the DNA TGTGCCAGCAGGTCGGGACTAGGGCTCTACGAGCAGTACTTC.

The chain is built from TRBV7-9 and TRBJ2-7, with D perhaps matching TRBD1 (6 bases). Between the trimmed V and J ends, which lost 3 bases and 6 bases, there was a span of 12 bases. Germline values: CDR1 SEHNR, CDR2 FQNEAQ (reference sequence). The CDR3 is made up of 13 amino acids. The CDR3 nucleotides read TGTGCCAGCAGCTTCTCAGGGGAGAGCGAGCAGTACTTC. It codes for CASSFSGESEQYF.

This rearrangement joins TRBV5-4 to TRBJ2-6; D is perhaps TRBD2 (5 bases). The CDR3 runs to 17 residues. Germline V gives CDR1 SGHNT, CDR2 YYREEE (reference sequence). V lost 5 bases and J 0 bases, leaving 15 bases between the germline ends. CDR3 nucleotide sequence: TGTGCCAGCAGTACTCTCGGACGGGGCTCTGGGGCCAACGTCCTGACTTTC. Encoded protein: CASSTLGRGSGANVLTF.

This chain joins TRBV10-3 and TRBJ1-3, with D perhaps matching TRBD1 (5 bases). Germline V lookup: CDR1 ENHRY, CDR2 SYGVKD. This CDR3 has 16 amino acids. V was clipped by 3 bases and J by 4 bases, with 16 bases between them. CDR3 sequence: CAISELGRVGGNTIYF. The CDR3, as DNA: TGTGCCATCAGTGAACTTGGCAGGGTCGGCGGAAACACCATATATTTT.

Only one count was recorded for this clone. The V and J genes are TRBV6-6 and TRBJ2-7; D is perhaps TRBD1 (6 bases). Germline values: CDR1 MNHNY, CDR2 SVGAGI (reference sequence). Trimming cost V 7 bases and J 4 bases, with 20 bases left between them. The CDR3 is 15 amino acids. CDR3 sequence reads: CASTPGTFGPYEQYF. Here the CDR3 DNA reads TGTGCCAGCACTCCTGGGACATTTGGTCCTTACGAGCAGTACTTC.

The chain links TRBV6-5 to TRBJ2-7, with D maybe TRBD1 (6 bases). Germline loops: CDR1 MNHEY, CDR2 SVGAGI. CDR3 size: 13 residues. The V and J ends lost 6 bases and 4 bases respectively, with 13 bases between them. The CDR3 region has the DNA TGTGCCAGCAGGGGATCCGGACAGTACGAGCAGTACTTC. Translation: CASRGSGQYEQYF.

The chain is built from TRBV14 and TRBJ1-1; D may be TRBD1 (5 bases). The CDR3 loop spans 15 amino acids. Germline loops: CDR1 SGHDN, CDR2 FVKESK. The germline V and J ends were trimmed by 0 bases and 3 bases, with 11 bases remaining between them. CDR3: CASSQDAQGDTEAFF. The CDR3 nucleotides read TGTGCCAGCAGCCAAGATGCCCAGGGTGACACTGAAGCTTTCTTT.

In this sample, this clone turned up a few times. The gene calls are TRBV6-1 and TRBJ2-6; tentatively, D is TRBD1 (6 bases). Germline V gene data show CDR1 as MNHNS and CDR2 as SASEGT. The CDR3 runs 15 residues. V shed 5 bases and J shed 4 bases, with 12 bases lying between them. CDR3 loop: CASSRGSSGANVLTF. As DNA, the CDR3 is TGTGCCAGCAGTAGGGGGTCCTCAGGGGCCAACGTCCTGACTTTC.

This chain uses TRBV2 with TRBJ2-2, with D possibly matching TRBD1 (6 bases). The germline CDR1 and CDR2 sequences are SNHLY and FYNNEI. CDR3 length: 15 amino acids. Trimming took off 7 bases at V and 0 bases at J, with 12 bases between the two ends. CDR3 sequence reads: CASTPQGPNTGELFF. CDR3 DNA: TGTGCCAGCACCCCCCAGGGGCCGAACACCGGGGAGCTGTTTTTT.

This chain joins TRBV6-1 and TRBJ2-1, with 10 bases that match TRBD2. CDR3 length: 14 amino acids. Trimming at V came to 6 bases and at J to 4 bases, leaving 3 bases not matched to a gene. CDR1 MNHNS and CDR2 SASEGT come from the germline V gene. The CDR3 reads CASRRSGGYNEQFF. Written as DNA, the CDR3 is TGTGCCAGCAGGCGTAGCGGGGGGTACAATGAGCAGTTCTTC.

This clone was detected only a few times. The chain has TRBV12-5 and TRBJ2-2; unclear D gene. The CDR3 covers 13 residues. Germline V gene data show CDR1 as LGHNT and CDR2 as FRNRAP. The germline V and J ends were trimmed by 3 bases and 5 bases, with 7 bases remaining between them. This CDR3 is CASGLYETGELFF. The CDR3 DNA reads TGTGCTAGTGGTTTATATGAGACCGGGGAGCTGTTTTTT.

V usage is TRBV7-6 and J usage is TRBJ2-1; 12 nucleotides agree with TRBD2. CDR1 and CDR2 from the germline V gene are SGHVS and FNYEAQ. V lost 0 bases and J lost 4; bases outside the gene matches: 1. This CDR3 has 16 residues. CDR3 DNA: TGTGCCAGCAGCTTAGCCGGACTAGCGGGATACAATGAGCAGTTCTTC. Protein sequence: CASSLAGLAGYNEQFF.

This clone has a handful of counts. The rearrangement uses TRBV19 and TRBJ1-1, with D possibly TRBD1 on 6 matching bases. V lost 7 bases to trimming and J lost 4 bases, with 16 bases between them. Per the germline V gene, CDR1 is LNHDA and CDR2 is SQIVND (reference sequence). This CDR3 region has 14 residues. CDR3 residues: CASMDRGALTEAFF. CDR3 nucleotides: TGTGCCAGTATGGATCGGGGGGCACTCACTGAAGCTTTCTTT.

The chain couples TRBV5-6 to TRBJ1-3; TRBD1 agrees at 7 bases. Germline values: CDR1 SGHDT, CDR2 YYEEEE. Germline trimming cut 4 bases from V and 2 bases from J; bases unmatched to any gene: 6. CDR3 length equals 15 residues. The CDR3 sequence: CASSPRQGTGNTIYF. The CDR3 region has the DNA TGTGCCAGCAGCCCAAGACAGGGAACTGGAAACACCATATATTTT.

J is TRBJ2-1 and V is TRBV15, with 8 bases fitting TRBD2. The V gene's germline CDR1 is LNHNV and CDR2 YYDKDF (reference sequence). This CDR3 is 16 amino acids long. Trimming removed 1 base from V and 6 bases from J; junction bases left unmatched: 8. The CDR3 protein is CATSRGRGGDSNEQFF. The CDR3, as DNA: TGTGCCACCAGCAGAGGCCGGGGGGGAGATTCCAATGAGCAGTTCTTC.

The CDR3 loop is CASSFLGGGPLGETQYF. The DNA for the CDR3 is TGCGCCAGCAGCTTTCTAGGCGGGGGGCCCTTGGGAGAGACCCAGTACTTC. This chain connects TRBV5-1 to TRBJ2-5; 8 bases are a match to TRBD2. There are 17 residues in the CDR3. The germline CDR1 and CDR2 sequences are SGHRS and YFSETQ. Trimming removed 2 bases from V and 4 bases from J; junction bases left unmatched: 13.

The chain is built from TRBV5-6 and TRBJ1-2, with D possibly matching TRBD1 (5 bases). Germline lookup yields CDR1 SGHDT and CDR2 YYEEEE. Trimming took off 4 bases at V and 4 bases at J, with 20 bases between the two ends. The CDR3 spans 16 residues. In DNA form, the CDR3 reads TGTGCCAGCAGCCAAGGAACAGGTGGAGTGGTCTATGGCTACACCTTC. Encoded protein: CASSQGTGGVVYGYTF.

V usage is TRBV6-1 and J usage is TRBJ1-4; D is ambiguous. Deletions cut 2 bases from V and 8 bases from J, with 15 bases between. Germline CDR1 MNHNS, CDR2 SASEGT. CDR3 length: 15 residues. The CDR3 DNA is TGTGCCAGCAGTGAAAGCTTATGGTCGGGAGAAAAACTGTTTTTT. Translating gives CASSESLWSGEKLFF.

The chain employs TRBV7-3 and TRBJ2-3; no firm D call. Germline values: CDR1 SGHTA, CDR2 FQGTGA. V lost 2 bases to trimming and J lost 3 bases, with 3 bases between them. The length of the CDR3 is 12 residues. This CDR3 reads CASSLLTDTQYF. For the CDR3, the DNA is TGTGCCAGCAGCTTACTAACAGATACGCAGTATTTT.

Here the CDR3 reads CASSLAGGGEKPQHF. The CDR3 nucleotides are TGTGCCAGCAGCTTAGCCGGAGGAGGGGAAAAGCCCCAGCATTTT. The rearrangement joins TRBV7-9 to TRBJ1-5, with a tentative D call TRBD1 (5 bases). Germline loops: CDR1 SEHNR, CDR2 FQNEAQ (reference sequence). CDR3 size: 15 residues. Trimming removed 0 bases from V and 8 bases from J, with 14 bases in between.

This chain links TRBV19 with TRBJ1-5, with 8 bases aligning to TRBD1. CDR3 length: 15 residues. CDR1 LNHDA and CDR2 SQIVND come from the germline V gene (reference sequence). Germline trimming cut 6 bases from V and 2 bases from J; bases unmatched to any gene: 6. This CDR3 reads CASRDRGRGNQPQHF. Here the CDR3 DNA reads TGTGCCAGTAGAGACAGGGGTCGGGGCAATCAGCCCCAGCATTTT.